This T cell receptor beta chain was obtained from a study of siplizumab effects on memory and regulatory T cells. Study-level points and caveats: A minor fraction of alloreactive clones, and no more, mapped to unstimulated subsets. The alloresponse seemed to draw substantially on naive T cells, which appeared more diverse than memory cells. Fewer alloreactive sequences mapped to unstimulated CD4+ memory cells under siplizumab.

With V trimmed by 4 bases and J by 3 bases, 8 bases remained unmatched. This CDR3 comprises 15 residues. In germline, CDR1 is SGHNT, CDR2 YYREEE (reference sequence). It was approximately 99,000 TCR templates that were assayed per sample. Sequencing used immunoSEQ multiplex PCR; TCRdb keeps in-frame clones, though not all of them. The sample carries roughly 100,000 clones, about 93% recorded once. Remarks on this clone: The antigen remains unidentified.

Sample: CD4+ T cells sorted from blood. The TCR originated in a human donor in good health. The J gene is TRBJ2-7, the V gene TRBV5-4; 9 bases are a match to TRBD2. Written as DNA, the CDR3 is TGTGCCAGCAGCACCCCCCTAGCGGGGTTCTACGAGCAGTACTTC. Residues: CASSTPLAGFYEQYF.